This TCR beta chain was obtained from a study of T cell responses to AZD1222 COVID-19 vaccine (dated by TCRdb to about 2021). About the investigation overall: TCR sequencing was performed for over 230 trial participants, of whom roughly 200 were given two doses of AZD1222 and around 26 were given two doses of MenACWY control vaccine. Enrollment into the trials was organized by age into subgroups of 18-55, 56-69 and 70-plus years, and those subgroups contained approximately 160, 26 and 62 TCR-sequenced participants, respectively. Study-wide findings and limitations: Most participants were white British and females outnumbered males, and the authors suggested that clonal diversity may have been underestimated. The 56-69-year group was small, and its depth increase did not reach significance, likely because of low power. Conclusions about previously exposed vaccinees are limited, since just 5 or 6 AZD1222 recipients were seropositive for SARS-CoV-2 at baseline. Because no day 14 peak-response samples were available, repertoires were characterized only after the peak T cell response. The vaccine-associated CD4 TCRs covered the entire spike protein, and the dominant responses fell in regions 160-218 and 743-854. Epitopes outside the regions mutated in the B.1.351 and B.1.1.7 variants were reportedly recognized by nearly half of the unique spike-specific TCRs. After two AZD1222 doses, spike-specific TCR breadth and depth were significantly higher than at day 0 and than in MenACWY recipients.

Points on this clone: This clone's antigen is unknown. No much larger clone exists at a distance of one base, and base qualities are not known.

The CDR3 regions of human TCRbeta chains were subjected to immunosequencing. As for the authors' bioinformatics: Repertoire TCRs were matched against a reference library of SARS-CoV-2-specific TCRs generated with the MIRA antigen-specificity platform. Breadth meant the fraction of unique TCRs that were SARS-CoV-2-associated, whereas depth meant the fraction of total T cells that were SARS-CoV-2-associated. Each spike-specific TCR was assigned to its reactive spike region and to a CD4 or CD8 class using the MIRA data. Log10-transformed breadth and depth values were compared by one-way ANOVA with Sidak's multiple comparisons tests. This is the immuneACCESS table as TCRdb keeps it, with only in-frame sequences that have V and J called. A part of the clones is gone; compared with another copy, unresolved V genes explain less than half, and the rest is unexplained. V, J and clone size are taken as reported in that table, and D and trimming were inferred from the DNA itself. The sample table contains 140,000 or so clones; only one count was recorded for just over 85% of them. About 4.8% of the sample is taken by the ten largest.

The sample's time point label is to be understood as: about 28 days (+/-7) after the second vaccine dose. AZD1222 recipients whose second dose came at about 4 weeks and those whose second dose came at about 12 weeks were combined into one group, since spike-specific TCR depth and breadth did not differ between the two schedules. Vaccinee samples came from UK trials COV001 and COV002, including a single-blind randomized controlled phase 2/3 trial of AZD1222 (ChAdOx1 nCoV-19) in healthy adults. For TCRbeta chain sequencing, PBMC samples from trial participants were taken at day 0 and at day 28 after the second dose. The CDR3 has 15 amino acids, counting the end cysteine and phenylalanine. Only the CDR3 part of the read is kept: 45 bases, read in frame from the first base. V is cut back by 0 bases and J by 6 bases, with 7 bases in the junction unmatched. Reading the germline V gene gives CDR1 SGDLS and CDR2 YYNGEE.

The sequence came from an adult who received the AZD1222 COVID-19 vaccine. The chain is assembled from TRBV9 and TRBJ1-2, with TRBD1 identical over 8 junction bases. The sample was peripheral blood, taken 28 days after the second AZD1222 dose. The CDR3 region reads CASSVAGQGADGYTF. The DNA sequence is as follows: TGTGCCAGCAGCGTAGCCGGCCAGGGGGCGGATGGCTACACCTTC.